The 22 T cell receptor beta chains in this list originate from one sample, sequenced in a study of T cell changes during pregnancy in multiple sclerosis. Clones were sequenced by immunoSEQ multiplex PCR, and TCRdb holds only the in-frame ones, with some missing. The sample lists around 77,000 clones; 75% to 95% were seen once. Sample: peripheral blood, taken in the third trimester of pregnancy. These receptors all stem from a female donor in good health, enrolled as a control in a pregnancy study.

J is TRBJ2-3 and V is TRBV30; 7 bases fit TRBD2. The CDR3 runs to 12 residues. Looked up from germline, CDR1 is GTSNPN and CDR2 is SVGIG (reference sequence). With V trimmed by 5 bases and J by 4 bases, 3 bases remained unmatched. CDR3 bases: TGTGCCTGGGGGGGGGAGGCAGATACGCAGTATTTT. Its translation is CAWGGEADTQYF.

The genes are TRBV2 and TRBJ1-6, with D tentatively TRBD1 (6 bases). Germline V gene data show CDR1 as SNHLY and CDR2 as FYNNEI. This CDR3 has 14 residues. V lost 6 bases, J lost 8 bases, and 14 bases lay in between. The CDR3 region is CASRYQGTDSPLHF. The CDR3 nucleotides read TGTGCCAGCAGGTACCAGGGGACCGATTCACCCCTCCACTTT.

The rearrangement joins TRBV5-1 to TRBJ2-7; possibly TRBD1 for D (6 bases). The V and J ends lost 0 bases and 6 bases respectively, with 16 bases between them. The CDR3 consists of 15 residues. The germline V gene has CDR1 SGHRS and CDR2 YFSETQ. CDR3 in DNA: TGCGCCAGCAGCTTGGCGGCAGGGGTGGTGGGCGAGCAGTACTTC. This encodes CASSLAAGVVGEQYF.

This clone has only one observation. The V gene is TRBV28, the J gene TRBJ1-1; D perhaps matches TRBD1 (5 bases). This CDR3 has 17 residues. Trimming shortened V by 3 bases and J by 4 bases, and 21 bases separated the two germline ends. CDR1 MDHEN and CDR2 SYDVKM come from the germline V gene. CDR3 loop: CASSLYLGVAGGTEAFF. CDR3 bases: TGTGCCAGCAGTTTGTATCTGGGGGTTGCGGGGGGCACTGAAGCTTTCTTT.

This clone was seen a handful of times. The CDR3 sequence is CASRTTGNTEAFF. The CDR3 DNA is TGTGCCAGCAGGACGACAGGGAACACTGAAGCTTTCTTT. The chain joins TRBV6-1 to TRBJ1-1; a possible D gene is TRBD1 (6 bases). This CDR3 is 13 amino acids long. Germline V gene lookup returns CDR1 MNHNS and CDR2 SASEGT. The V end was cut by 6 bases, the J end by 1 base, with 9 bases between.

The rearrangement uses TRBV7-8 and TRBJ2-7; tentatively, D is TRBD2 (7 bases). CDR1 SGHVS and CDR2 FQNEAQ come from the germline V gene. Trimming took off 4 bases at V and 0 bases at J, with 16 bases between the two ends. This CDR3 has 16 amino acids. The CDR3 DNA follows: TGTGCCAGCAGCTCGACAGGTGGCGGGAGCTCCTACGAGCAGTACTTC. Protein sequence: CASSSTGGGSSYEQYF.

The V and J genes are TRBV27 and TRBJ1-5; D remains ambiguous. V dropped 4 bases and J dropped 0 bases, with 7 bases sitting between them. The CDR3 runs 14 residues. Per the germline V gene, CDR1 is MNHEY and CDR2 is SMNVEV (reference sequence). The CDR3 DNA is TGTGCCAGCAGTTACCACGGTAGCAATCAGCCCCAGCATTTT. Residues: CASSYHGSNQPQHF.

To note about this clone: Because the CDR3's place on the DNA is in doubt, the DNA is left out and the CDR3 is given as listed by TCRdb. This rearrangement joins TRBV6-5 to TRBJ1-6. Germline loops: CDR1 MNHEY, CDR2 SVGAGI. The CDR3 numbers 13 amino acids, ends counted. CDR3 sequence: CASSSSGWTGLHF.

This chain uses TRBV28 with TRBJ1-2; 9 nucleotides align to TRBD1. Germline lookup yields CDR1 MDHEN and CDR2 SYDVKM. Losses at the gene ends were 6 bases for V and 0 bases for J; bases not matched to a gene: 5. This CDR3 comprises 15 residues. The CDR3 nucleotides are TGTGCCAGCAGGGGACAGGGCTCGCCTAACTATGGCTACACCTTC. It codes for CASRGQGSPNYGYTF.

The chain couples TRBV4-3 to TRBJ1-5, with D unresolved. V lost 0 bases and J 0 bases, leaving 6 bases between the germline ends. The CDR3 spans 15 residues. CDR1 and CDR2 (germline): LGHNA, YSLEER. CDR3: CASSQDFNSNQPQHF. The CDR3, as DNA: TGCGCCAGCAGCCAAGATTTTAATAGCAATCAGCCCCAGCATTTT.

The V and J genes are TRBV19 and TRBJ1-1, with D unclear. This CDR3 is 14 amino acids long. V dropped 3 bases and J dropped 1 base, with 9 bases sitting between them. CDR1 LNHDA and CDR2 SQIVND come from the germline V gene (reference sequence). The CDR3 nucleotides read TGTGCCAGTAGTATCTCGACTGAGAACACTGAAGCTTTCTTT. Protein product: CASSISTENTEAFF.

The chain uses TRBV29-1 and TRBJ1-1, with TRBD1 matching over 8 bases. Germline-derived CDR1 and CDR2 are SQVTM and ANQGSEA. The CDR3 consists of 11 residues. Losses at the gene ends were 6 bases for V and 4 bases for J; bases not matched to a gene: 1. The CDR3 coding sequence is TGCAGCGTCCAGGGGGCCACTGAAGCTTTCTTT. The encoded protein is CSVQGATEAFF.

The genes are TRBV7-2 and TRBJ1-5, with a tentative D call TRBD1 (6 bases). Trimming shortened V by 5 bases and J by 0 bases, and 11 bases separated the two germline ends. This CDR3 region has 15 residues. Germline-derived CDR1 and CDR2 are SGHTA and FQGNSA. The CDR3 reads CASSPTGYSNQPQHF. CDR3 in DNA: TGTGCCAGCAGCCCGACAGGCTATAGCAATCAGCCCCAGCATTTT.

The rearrangement links TRBV10-3 to TRBJ2-7; TRBD1 matches at 9 bases. The CDR3 spans 14 residues. Trimming at V came to 10 bases and at J to 6 bases, leaving 13 bases not matched to a gene. Germline CDR1 is ENHRY and CDR2 is SYGVKD. In DNA form, the CDR3 reads TGTGCCAGCGACCCGGGACAGGGTATGGTCGAGCAGTACTTC. Protein sequence: CASDPGQGMVEQYF.

The chain has TRBV7-9 and TRBJ2-1; 8 bases line up with TRBD2. V gave up 3 bases and J gave up 2 bases; unmatched junction bases: 12. Germline CDR1 and CDR2: SEHNR and FQNEAQ (reference sequence). There are 18 residues in the CDR3. CDR3 in amino acids: CASSFPVGRGVTYNEQFF. The CDR3 DNA follows: TGTGCCAGCAGCTTCCCTGTGGGGCGGGGGGTAACCTACAATGAGCAGTTCTTC.

The chain couples TRBV11-3 to TRBJ2-1; TRBD1 is a possible D gene (6 bases). Looked up from germline, CDR1 is SGHNT and CDR2 is YENEEA. Trimming took 4 bases from V and 8 from J, leaving 15 bases between them. The CDR3 totals 14 residues. CDR3 in amino acids: CASSSQGSLHEQFF. Here the CDR3 DNA reads TGTGCCAGCAGCTCACAGGGCTCCCTCCATGAGCAGTTCTTC.

J is TRBJ2-5 and V is TRBV11-3; TRBD2 aligns across 8 bases. In germline, CDR1 is SGHNT, CDR2 YENEEA. J was trimmed by 5 bases and V by 3 bases; bases with no gene match: 8. The CDR3 runs 15 residues. The CDR3 bases are TGTGCCAGCAGCTTGCGCGGGGGGCGAGGGGAGACCCAGTACTTC. Encoded protein: CASSLRGGRGETQYF.

This clone has only one observation. The rearrangement uses TRBV5-6 and TRBJ1-2; 7 bases are a match to TRBD1. V lost 0 bases, J lost 4 bases, and 6 bases stayed unmatched. There are 15 residues in the CDR3. The germline V gene has CDR1 SGHDT and CDR2 YYEEEE. Here the CDR3 DNA reads TGTGCCAGCAGCTTGGGGACAGGAGCCATCTATGGCTACACCTTC. This encodes CASSLGTGAIYGYTF.

J is TRBJ1-4 and V is TRBV5-1, with TRBD1 matching over 7 bases. This CDR3 spans 14 amino acids. Looked up from germline, CDR1 is SGHRS and CDR2 is YFSETQ. J gave up 8 bases and V 4 bases, and 8 bases lay outside the gene matches. The CDR3 protein is CASSNDRVREKLFF. CDR3 nucleotide sequence: TGCGCCAGCAGCAACGACAGGGTGCGGGAAAAACTGTTTTTT. The full variable domain, completed using reference TRBV5-1 and TRBJ1-4, is KAGVTQTPRYLIKTRGQQVTLSCSPISGHRSVSWYQQTPGQGLQFLFEYFSETQRNKGNFPGRFSGRQFSNSRSEMNVSTLELGDSALYLCASSNDRVREKLFFGSGTQLSVL.

V usage is TRBV11-2 and J usage is TRBJ1-1, with D possibly being TRBD1 (5 bases). V was cut by 5 bases and J by 0 bases, with 16 bases left in between. CDR3 length equals 16 residues. CDR1 is SGHAT, CDR2 FQNNGV, per germline. CDR3 loop: CASSPRTQMLNTEAFF. The CDR3 DNA is TGTGCCAGCAGCCCGCGGACACAGATGTTGAACACTGAAGCTTTCTTT. Variable domain in full (rest from reference TRBV11-2 and TRBJ1-1): EAGVAQSPRYKIIEKRQSVAFWCNPISGHATLYWYQQILGQGPKLLIQFQNNGVVDDSQLPKDRFSAERLKGVDSTLKIQPAKLEDSAVYLCASSPRTQMLNTEAFFGQGTRLTVV.

This clone was seen a single time. The genes are TRBV15 and TRBJ2-2; tentative D call: TRBD1 (6 bases). Trimming pared 1 base from V and 10 bases from J, leaving 13 bases between. The CDR3 totals 14 residues. The germline V gene has CDR1 LNHNV and CDR2 YYDKDF (reference sequence). The CDR3 DNA follows: TGTGCCACCAGCAGAGGGGGGCTAGTCGTGGAGCTGTTTTTT. Encoded protein: CATSRGGLVVELFF.

The chain employs TRBV21-1 and TRBJ2-2; whether TRBD1, the table's D call, matches the DNA was not checked. TRBV21-1 is designated a pseudogene. The CDR3 length is 16 residues. CDR3 sequence (DNA): TGTGCCAGCAGCCTGACTACCCCAGGGGGGACCGGGGAGCTGTTTTTT. It encodes CASSLTTPGGTGELFF.